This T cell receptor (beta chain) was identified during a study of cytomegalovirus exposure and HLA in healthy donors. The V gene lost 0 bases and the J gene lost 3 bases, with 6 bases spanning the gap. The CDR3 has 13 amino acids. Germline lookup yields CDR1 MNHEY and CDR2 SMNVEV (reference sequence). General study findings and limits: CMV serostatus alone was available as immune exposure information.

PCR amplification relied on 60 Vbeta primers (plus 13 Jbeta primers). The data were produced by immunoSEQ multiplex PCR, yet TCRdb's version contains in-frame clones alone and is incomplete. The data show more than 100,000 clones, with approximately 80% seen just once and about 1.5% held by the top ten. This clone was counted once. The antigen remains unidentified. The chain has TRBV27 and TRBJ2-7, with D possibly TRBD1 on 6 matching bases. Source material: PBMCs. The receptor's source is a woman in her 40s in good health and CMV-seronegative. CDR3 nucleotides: TGTGCCAGCAGTTTATCGGACAGCTACGAGCAGTACTTC. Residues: CASSLSDSYEQYF.